The clone carrying this T cell receptor (beta chain) was seen a single time. This CDR3 is also generated by other DNA sequences in the sample. This specimen belongs to a study of blood T cell repertoires in COVID-19. Data came from immunoSEQ multiplex PCR; TCRdb stores just in-frame clones and leaves some out. This sample has roughly 230,000 clones; about 80% occur once, and the top ten carry around 4%. V lost 6 bases and J 7 bases, leaving 16 bases between the germline ends. The CDR3 is made up of 13 amino acids. CDR1 DFQATT and CDR2 SNEGSKA come from the germline V gene (reference sequence). J is TRBJ1-5 and V is TRBV20-1; a possible D gene is TRBD1 (5 bases). The specimen was peripheral blood. The TCR sequence derives from a man between 50 and 59 years old with active or convalescent COVID-19. The chain's CDR3 is CSASRGIDQPQHF. The CDR3 bases are TGCAGTGCAAGTCGGGGGATCGACCAGCCCCAGCATTTT.